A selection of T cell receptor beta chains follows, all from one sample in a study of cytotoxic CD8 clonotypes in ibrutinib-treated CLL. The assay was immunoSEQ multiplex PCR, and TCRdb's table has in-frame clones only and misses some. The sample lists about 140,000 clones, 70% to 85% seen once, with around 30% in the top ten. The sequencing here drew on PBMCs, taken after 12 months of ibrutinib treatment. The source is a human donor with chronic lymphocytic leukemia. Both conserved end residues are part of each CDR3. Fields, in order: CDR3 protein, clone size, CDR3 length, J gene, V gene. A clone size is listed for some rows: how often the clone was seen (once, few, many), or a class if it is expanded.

CDR3: CASGFRGLPRLYEQYF
size: few
length: 16
J: TRBJ2-7
V: TRBV2

CDR3: CASTAGGGEKLFF
size: few
length: 13
J: TRBJ1-4
V: TRBV2

CDR3: CASSDGPNSPLHF
size: -
length: 13
J: TRBJ1-6
V: TRBV6-4

CDR3: CASRHYREWIYEQYF
size: -
length: 15
J: TRBJ2-7
V: TRBV2

CDR3: CASSLVISGETQYF
size: once
length: 14
J: TRBJ2-5
V: TRBV5-1

CDR3: CACGLAASTDTQYF
size: -
length: 14
J: TRBJ2-3
V: TRBV30

CDR3: CASSLGQGPGNTIYF
size: -
length: 15
J: TRBJ1-3
V: TRBV4-3

CDR3: CASSEPGLAGREQYF
size: few
length: 15
J: TRBJ2-7
V: TRBV6-1

CDR3: CASNLGGSDTQYF
size: -
length: 13
J: TRBJ2-3
V: TRBV5-1

CDR3: CATHSPGTGAYEQYF
size: -
length: 15
J: TRBJ2-7
V: TRBV19

CDR3: CSADRGQADTQYF
size: -
length: 13
J: TRBJ2-3
V: TRBV29-1

CDR3: CAISTGLAGGDEYEQYF
size: -
length: 17
J: TRBJ2-7
V: TRBV10-3

CDR3: CASSSARDFGNTIYF
size: -
length: 15
J: TRBJ1-3
V: TRBV4-1

CDR3: CASSLAGRAQTGELFF
size: -
length: 16
J: TRBJ2-2
V: TRBV5-1

CDR3: CASSSGGGNTEAFF
size: -
length: 14
J: TRBJ1-1
V: TRBV5-1

CDR3: CASSDPGAYQETQYF
size: -
length: 15
J: TRBJ2-5
V: TRBV2

CDR3: CSVEVNQGRIEQYF
size: -
length: 14
J: TRBJ2-7
V: TRBV29-1

CDR3: CASSLLGGLDEQFF
size: -
length: 14
J: TRBJ2-1
V: TRBV7-2

CDR3: CASSPGGPYGYTF
size: -
length: 13
J: TRBJ1-2
V: TRBV5-8

CDR3: CASSQGRAGTGELFF
size: -
length: 15
J: TRBJ2-2
V: TRBV4-2

CDR3: CASSETGLLSSYNEQFF
size: once
length: 17
J: TRBJ2-1
V: TRBV25-1

CDR3: CASRLEAGTYEQYF
size: once
length: 14
J: TRBJ2-7
V: TRBV5-5

CDR3: CASRGTRRGRETQYF
size: few
length: 15
J: TRBJ2-5
V: TRBV6-5

CDR3: CASSRVWGTEAFF
size: once
length: 13
J: TRBJ1-1
V: TRBV11-1

CDR3: CASRTGIAEVVEQFF
size: medium-sized
length: 15
J: TRBJ2-1
V: TRBV28

CDR3: CASSLRDRASGELFF
size: few
length: 15
J: TRBJ2-2
V: TRBV5-1

CDR3: CASSLGTGIYGYTF
size: -
length: 14
J: TRBJ1-2
V: TRBV5-1

CDR3: CASSESILSYNEQFF
size: -
length: 15
J: TRBJ2-1
V: TRBV6-4

CDR3: CASSAMNRGTEAFF
size: -
length: 14
J: TRBJ1-1
V: TRBV27

CDR3: CASSPASTDTQYF
size: -
length: 13
J: TRBJ2-3
V: TRBV28

CDR3: CASSLNDGIGLMNTEAFF
size: -
length: 18
J: TRBJ1-1
V: TRBV28

CDR3: CASSPRADYTEAFF
size: -
length: 14
J: TRBJ1-1
V: TRBV18

CDR3: CASSLWLAGGVTGELFF
size: few
length: 17
J: TRBJ2-2
V: TRBV28

CDR3: CASSLRTDTQYF
size: -
length: 12
J: TRBJ2-3
V: TRBV4-1

CDR3: CASALDVAAYEQYF
size: -
length: 14
J: -
V: TRBV5-1

CDR3: CASNTLGAGGSYNEQFF
size: -
length: 17
J: TRBJ2-1
V: TRBV12-1

CDR3: CASSRAGGPEETQYF
size: -
length: 15
J: TRBJ2-5
V: TRBV6-1

CDR3: CASSSPVAKNIQYF
size: -
length: 14
J: TRBJ2-4
V: TRBV11-1

CDR3: CASLRGRPAYEQYF
size: -
length: 14
J: TRBJ2-7
V: TRBV27

CDR3: CASSPRGGVYNEQFF
size: -
length: 15
J: TRBJ2-1
V: TRBV27

CDR3: CAISERGIGANEKLFF
size: -
length: 16
J: TRBJ1-4
V: TRBV10-3

CDR3: CASSLKGGNTEAFF
size: -
length: 14
J: TRBJ1-1
V: TRBV28

CDR3: CASSVVWNTGELFF
size: -
length: 14
J: TRBJ2-2
V: TRBV9